The entry that follows covers one T cell receptor (beta chain) sequence. This clone has only one observation. Which antigen it targets is not known. Base qualities were left out, and no much larger clone turns up one base away. The CDR3 spans 12 residues, from the cysteine through the phenylalanine. The read is trimmed to its CDR3 DNA, 36 bases read in frame from base 1. CDR1 MNHNY and CDR2 SVGAGI were looked up in the germline V gene (reference sequence). These data are taken from a study of memory CD4+ T cells and cytomegalovirus serostatus (dated by TCRdb to the late 2010s). About the investigation overall: The 33 healthy Belgian adults in the cohort included 9 who were CMV seropositive and about 24 who were CMV seronegative. To replicate a published TCR-based CMV serostatus classifier, the study sequenced CD4+ memory TCRbeta repertoires from a Belgian cohort whose cytomegalovirus serostatus was known.

A FACSAria II was used to sort memory CD4+ T cells, defined as single viable CD3+CD4+CD8-CD45RO+ cells. CMV serostatus was determined with a Roche Elecsys assay detecting serum IgG against CMV pp150, pp28, p38 and p52. After thawing, total CD4+ T cells were enriched by positive selection with CD4 magnetic microbeads. The samples came from a different study that was designed specifically to examine the CD4+ T cell memory repertoire. Following standard operating procedures, peripheral blood mononuclear cells were isolated and cryopreserved, while serum was kept at -80 degrees C. CD3-PerCP (BW264/56), CD4-APC (RPA-T4), CD45RO-PE (UCHT1) and CD8-Pacific Orange (3B5) antibodies were used for staining, and non-viable cells were excluded with Sytox blue. Genomic DNA was extracted from sorted cells with the Quick-DNA Microprep Kit. Amplification of TCRbeta DNA was done with the immunoSEQ hsTCRbeta kit, following the protocol from the manufacturer. An Illumina MiSeq instrument was used to sequence the TCRbeta libraries. In the authors' own workflow: Removing out-of-frame sequences left a few million distinct TCRbeta sequences, an average of approximately 61,000 per individual. Each individual was scored using the number of 150 to 200 previously reported CMV-associated TCRbeta sequences that the individual carried and the total number of productive distinct TCRbeta sequences. A beta-binomial model was reimplemented in Python, and random forests from scikit-learn, run with default parameters, were trained on data from the US cohort. Classifier performance on the Belgian cohort was summarized as median AUC with percentile confidence intervals calculated over 10,000 bootstrap iterations. The table was pulled from immuneACCESS by TCRdb, which kept in-frame rearrangements only. Such tables lose some clones; where checked, under half of the loss comes from unresolved V genes, and the rest has no known cause. Clone size and the V and J calls come from that table; the DNA yielded D and trimming. This sample gives about 44,000 clones in total; approximately 80% of them show up just once. Roughly 1.1% of the sample is in the top ten clones.

What the study reported, not specific to this receptor: On the Belgian cohort, the classifier built on the original framework reached a median bootstrapped AUC of roughly 0.96, with a 95% CI of 0.76-1.00. Only CD4+CD45RO+ memory cells were sequenced, unlike the original study, which covered naive and memory CD4+ and CD8+ populations. Among the 150 or so previously reported CMV-associated TCRbeta sequences, 67 showed up in the CD4+ memory repertoires, with each one found in between one and five individuals. For CMV serostatus prediction, a median bootstrapped AUC of approximately 0.95 was reached with the original framework, and a median bootstrapped AUC of approximately 0.9 was reached with a US-trained random forest. The results were interpreted as suggesting that the CMV-associated TCR signature is largely present in the CD4+ memory repertoire.

The TCR comes from an adult in good health and CMV-seronegative. The receptor chain draws on TRBV6-6 and TRBJ2-7, with TRBD1 identical over 9 junction bases. Sequencing input: memory CD4+ T cells from blood. The sequence in DNA is TGTGTCACCGGGACAGGGTCCTACGAGCAGTACTTC. Translation gives CVTGTGSYEQYF.